A selection of T cell receptor beta chains follows, all from one sample in a study of cytomegalovirus exposure and HLA in healthy donors. Clones were sequenced by immunoSEQ multiplex PCR, and TCRdb holds only the in-frame ones, with some missing. This sample has around 94,000 clones, with less than 90% found just once. Specimen: PBMCs. These receptor sequences come from a middle-aged man in good health and CMV-seronegative. The CDR3 runs from the conserved cysteine through the conserved F or W. A D gene is named only where the DNA matches it firmly. The size field is filled for only some rows; it gives once, few, many or a size class.

>TRBJ2-3|.|15|.|TRBV7-3
TGTGCCAGCAGCTTAAGGGGGCTGGGGGCAGATACGCAGTATTTT
CASSLRGLGADTQYF
>TRBJ1-1|TRBD1|14|.|TRBV27
TGTGCCAGCACGGTGACAGGGGGGAACACTGAAGCTTTCTTT
CASTVTGGNTEAFF
>TRBJ1-1|.|13|.|TRBV2
TGTGCCAGCAGTGTCCAGGAGAACACTGAAGCTTTCTTT
CASSVQENTEAFF
>TRBJ1-3|.|15|.|TRBV9
TGTGCCAGCAGCGCAAGGGTAGGGGATGGAAACACCATATATTTT
CASSARVGDGNTIYF
>TRBJ2-2|.|16|few|TRBV1
TGCACCAGCAGCCATAGGGGACTAACGAACACCGGGGAGCTGTTTTTT
CTSSHRGLTNTGELFF
>TRBJ2-7|.|15|.|TRBV27
TGTGCCACCCGAGGGCCTCGATCCCAAAACTACGAGCAGTACTTC
CATRGPRSQNYEQYF
>TRBJ2-1|TRBD2|16|.|TRBV5-4
TGTGCCAGCAGCCAAGCGGGGGGCCGCTCCTACAATGAGCAGTTCTTC
CASSQAGGRSYNEQFF
>TRBJ2-7|TRBD1|13|.|TRBV5-1
TGCGCCAGCAGCCAGGACAGGGTTTGGGAGCAGTACTTC
CASSQDRVWEQYF
>TRBJ1-2|.|14|.|TRBV6-1
TGTGCCAGCAGTGGGACAGAGTCATTCTATGGCTACACCTTC
CASSGTESFYGYTF
>TRBJ2-7|TRBD2|15|.|TRBV6-4
TGTGCCAGCAGTCCCCTGGCGGGGGGGACCTACGAGCAGTACTTC
CASSPLAGGTYEQYF
>TRBJ1-4|.|12|.|TRBV11-2
TGTGCCAGCAGCTTACGAGGTGAAAAACTGTTTTTT
CASSLRGEKLFF
>TRBJ1-1|TRBD1|15|.|TRBV9
TGTGCCAGCAGCGTAGCGGCAGGGGGGAACACTGAAGCTTTCTTT
CASSVAAGGNTEAFF
>TRBJ1-2|.|13|.|TRBV7-6
TGTGCCAGCAGCTTAGTACAGAACTATGGCTACACCTTC
CASSLVQNYGYTF
>TRBJ2-2|.|14|.|TRBV12-5
TGTGCTAGTAGGGGTATAGGGAACACCGGGGAGCTGTTTTTT
CASRGIGNTGELFF
>TRBJ1-3|.|14|.|TRBV30
TGTGCCTGCCTAATGGGAGCAGTTGGAAGCACCATATATTTT
CACLMGAVGSTIYF
>TRBJ2-7|.|16|.|TRBV15
TGTGCCACCAGCAGAGATGGGGGGGACAAGCCCTACGAGCAGTACTTC
CATSRDGGDKPYEQYF
>TRBJ2-3|.|14|.|TRBV7-3
TGTGCCAGCAGCTCCGAAGTGGACTACGATACGCAGTATTTT
CASSSEVDYDTQYF
>TRBJ1-1|TRBD1|13|.|TRBV19
TGTGCCAGTTATGAGACAGGGGACACTGAAGCTTTCTTT
CASYETGDTEAFF
>TRBJ1-5|TRBD1|15|.|TRBV6-5
TGTGCCAGCAGTCGAACCTACAGGGGTCTTCAGCCCCAGCATTTT
CASSRTYRGLQPQHF
>TRBJ1-6|.|13|.|TRBV5-1
TGCGCCAGCAGTTCAGGGGTGTATTCACCCCTCCACTTT
CASSSGVYSPLHF
>TRBJ2-1|.|10|.|TRBV4-1
TGCGCCAGACGGGGGAGTGAGCAGTTCTTC
CARRGSEQFF
>TRBJ2-7|.|15|.|TRBV7-9
TGTGCCAGCAGCTGGGGCCTGCGGAGCTCCTACGAGCAGTACTTC
CASSWGLRSSYEQYF
>TRBJ1-2|TRBD1|17|.|TRBV23-1
TGCGCCAGCAGTCCCACGAACGGACAGGGAGAGGTTCGAGGCTACACCTTC
CASSPTNGQGEVRGYTF
>TRBJ1-1|.|14|.|TRBV11-1
TGTGCCAGCAGCTCGGTAGGGGTGAACACTGAAGCTTTCTTT
CASSSVGVNTEAFF
>TRBJ1-1|TRBD1|13|.|TRBV7-2
TGTGCCAGCAGCCAGACAGGGGACACTGAAGCTTTCTTT
CASSQTGDTEAFF
>TRBJ1-1|.|12|.|TRBV29-1
TGCAGCGTTCGCCGAGAATACACTGAAGCTTTCTTT
CSVRREYTEAFF
>TRBJ2-2|TRBD1|16|.|TRBV28
TGTGCCAGCAGTTTTCATACAGGGGGGAACACCGGGGAGCTGTTTTTT
CASSFHTGGNTGELFF
>TRBJ2-7|TRBD2|13|.|TRBV27
TGTGCCAGTGGTCCGGGGGGCTCCTACGAGCAGTACTTC
CASGPGGSYEQYF
>TRBJ2-7|TRBD1|16|.|TRBV18
TGTGCCAGCTCCCCACCGTTAGGGACAGGGAGCGACGAGCAGTACTTC
CASSPPLGTGSDEQYF
>TRBJ2-5|TRBD1|14|.|TRBV7-2
TGTGCCAGCAATCAGCGACAGGGGGCAGAGACCCAGTACTTC
CASNQRQGAETQYF
>TRBJ2-7|.|15|.|TRBV6-5
TGTGCCAGCAGTTACTCGTCCAGGGACTCCTACGAGCAGTACTTC
CASSYSSRDSYEQYF
>TRBJ2-3|TRBD2|16|.|TRBV29-1
TGCAGCTCCCGAAGTGTTGGCGGGGGGGCTCGGGATACGCAGTATTTT
CSSRSVGGGARDTQYF
>TRBJ1-2|.|13|.|TRBV29-1
TGCAGCGTTGAAGCGGGGGGCAGCTATGGCTACACCTTC
CSVEAGGSYGYTF
>TRBJ2-2|TRBD2|17|.|TRBV7-2
TGTGCCAGCAGCGTCAGAGCCGGGACTAGCTGGGTAGGGGAGCTGTTTTTT
CASSVRAGTSWVGELFF
>TRBJ2-1|.|15|.|TRBV6-5
TGTGCCAGCAGAAAGGGCAGGGCAATCTACAATGAGCAGTTCTTC
CASRKGRAIYNEQFF
>TRBJ2-5|.|11|.|TRBV6-1
TGTGCCAGCAGTCTAGGGGGGACCCAGTACTTC
CASSLGGTQYF
>TRBJ2-6|.|14|few|TRBV6-4
TGTGCCAGCAGTGGAGGAGGGGAGGCCAACGTCCTGACTTTC
CASSGGGEANVLTF
>TRBJ2-3|TRBD1|16|.|TRBV5-1
TGCGCCAGCAGCGCGATTACGACAGGGTCCGCAGATACGCAGTATTTT
CASSAITTGSADTQYF
>TRBJ1-5|TRBD1|15|.|TRBV6-1
TGTGCCAGCAGATACGGGACAGGGGGAGGCCAGCCCCAGCATTTT
CASRYGTGGGQPQHF
>TRBJ2-7|.|11|.|TRBV15
TGTGCCACCAGCTTTGGGAGCGAGCAGTACTTC
CATSFGSEQYF
>TRBJ1-5|.|13|.|TRBV5-1
TGCGCCAGCAGCTTGGCACAGAATCAGCCCCAGCATTTT
CASSLAQNQPQHF
>TRBJ1-1|.|12|.|TRBV30
TGTGCCTGGAGTATCACAAGCCTAGGAGCTTTCTTT
CAWSITSLGAFF
>TRBJ2-7|TRBD2|13|.|TRBV7-7
TGTGCTAGCAGCTTAGCCGGGGGGTCCGAGCAGTACTTC
CASSLAGGSEQYF
>TRBJ1-3|.|15|.|TRBV7-9
TGTGCCAGCAGCTTAACAGTCCCCTCTGGAAACACCATATATTTT
CASSLTVPSGNTIYF
>TRBJ2-7|TRBD1|14|.|TRBV19
TGTGCCAGTAGTGGACAGGGAGTGAGCTACGAGCAGTACTTC
CASSGQGVSYEQYF
>TRBJ1-2|.|17|.|TRBV30
TGTGCCTGGAGCGACCCGAGGGGGGGCCCCTTTAACTATGGCTACACCTTC
CAWSDPRGGPFNYGYTF
>TRBJ1-1|.|14|.|TRBV18
TGTGCCAGCTCACAAGGAGTGCGGAACACTGAAGCTTTCTTT
CASSQGVRNTEAFF
>TRBJ2-2|.|15|.|TRBV4-1
TGCGCCAGCAGCCAAGTAGCTCGCCTCGGCGGGGAGCTGTTTTTT
CASSQVARLGGELFF
>TRBJ1-2|.|14|once|TRBV21-1
TGTGCCAGCAGCAAAGCTCAGGGGCCCTATGGCTACACCTTC
CASSKAQGPYGYTF
>TRBJ1-3|TRBD1|16|.|TRBV5-1
TGCGCCAGCAGCTCTACGCAGGGGGCAACAGGAAACACCATATATTTT
CASSSTQGATGNTIYF
>TRBJ2-7|TRBD1|14|.|TRBV10-3
TGTGCCATCAGTGAGCGACAGGGGGTCTACGAGCAGTACTTC
CAISERQGVYEQYF
>TRBJ2-3|TRBD2|16|.|TRBV14
TGTGCCAGCAGCCAGGGACTAGCGGGAATCACAGATACGCAGTATTTT
CASSQGLAGITDTQYF
>TRBJ2-1|.|14|.|TRBV11-2
TGTGCCAGCAGCTCACCCAGGGGAGTCAATGAGCAGTTCTTC
CASSSPRGVNEQFF
>TRBJ2-3|TRBD1|15|.|TRBV5-1
TGCGCCAGCAGCTTGGTGGGACAGGGGACCGATACGCAGTATTTT
CASSLVGQGTDTQYF